The clone carrying this T cell receptor (beta chain) has more than one count but fewer than ten. With a J-beta primer mix and a sample-barcoded 5' primer, a second PCR ran about 6 to 11 cycles. Researchers report that a template-switch adaptor with 12 random nucleotides tagged each cDNA molecule. TCRdb analysed the 5' RACE reads with MiXCR anew, one entry per CDR3 protein. This table has 450,000 to 700,000 distinct CDR3 sequences, 27% appearing once. This specimen belongs to a study of blood T cells in healthy people across ages. Sequences were obtained from blood. This sequence originates from a woman aged 70-85 years in good health.

CDR3 in DNA: TGTGCCAGCAGCTTAGTGGGGGCAGGGGCTCGTGGGGAAAAACTGTTTTTT. Translation gives CASSLVGAGARGEKLFF. This chain uses TRBV7-2 with TRBJ1-4, with a weak D call TRBD1 (6 bases). The CDR3 totals 17 residues. Trimming shortened V by 1 base and J by 8 bases, and 20 bases separated the two germline ends. The germline gives CDR1 SGHTA, CDR2 FQGNSA.